A single sample gave rise to the 9 T cell receptor beta chains below, sequenced in a study of cytomegalovirus exposure and HLA in healthy donors. 60 Vbeta and 13 Jbeta primers were used in PCR. Here immunoSEQ multiplex PCR was the method, and the copy in TCRdb shows in-frame clones only, minus some. This table has 95,000 to 130,000 clones, 9.5% appearing once. Sequencing input: PBMCs. Receptors originate from a man aged 25 to 45 in good health and CMV-seronegative.

This clone was observed a few times. The chain couples TRBV9 to TRBJ2-2, with TRBD2 identical over 7 bases. The CDR3 contains 15 residues. V lost 0 bases to trimming and J lost 3 bases; unmatched junction nucleotides: 2. Germline values: CDR1 SGDLS, CDR2 YYNGEE. The CDR3 coding sequence is TGTGCCAGCAGCGTAGGCGGGAGTCACACCGGGGAGCTGTTTTTT. It yields the protein CASSVGGSHTGELFF.

The V call is TRBV9, the J call TRBJ2-2, with a possible D match to TRBD1 (5 bases). Germline CDR1 reads SGDLS; CDR2 reads YYNGEE. The germline V and J ends were trimmed by 0 bases and 4 bases, with 13 bases remaining between them. CDR3 length: 16 amino acids. The CDR3 DNA follows: TGTGCCAGCAGCGTAGAAGGGGCGGCGCCCACCGGGGAGCTGTTTTTT. It is translated as CASSVEGAAPTGELFF.

V usage is TRBV7-5 and J usage is TRBJ2-7; the DNA was not compared with TRBD1, the D call given in the table. TRBV7-5 is a documented pseudogene. There are 15 residues in the CDR3. Written as DNA, the CDR3 is TGTGCCAGAAGCTACGGGGGACAGGTCGGGCACGAGCAGTACTTC. It specifies CARSYGGQVGHEQYF.

This chain uses TRBV6-5 with TRBJ1-1; perhaps TRBD1 as D (6 bases). Germline CDR1 and CDR2: MNHEY and SVGAGI. Between the trimmed V and J ends, which lost 5 bases and 1 base, there was a span of 11 bases. This CDR3 has 14 amino acids. The CDR3 protein is CASSDGGANTEAFF. DNA of the CDR3: TGTGCCAGCAGTGACGGGGGGGCGAACACTGAAGCTTTCTTT.

This clone has only a few counts. The same CDR3 arises from other DNA sequences in this sample as well. The chain uses TRBV19 and TRBJ1-1; unclear D gene. This CDR3 spans 12 amino acids. Germline V lookup: CDR1 LNHDA, CDR2 SQIVND (reference sequence). The germline V and J ends were trimmed by 7 bases and 5 bases, with 11 bases remaining between them. CDR3 sequence: CASTEGGTEAFF. Written as DNA, the CDR3 is TGTGCCAGTACAGAGGGTGGGACTGAAGCTTTCTTT.

This clone was picked up a small number of times. The CDR3 protein is CASNYDRETGELFF. CDR3 nucleotide sequence: TGTGCCAGCAATTACGACAGGGAAACCGGGGAGCTGTTTTTT. The chain employs TRBV28 and TRBJ2-2; 7 bases match TRBD1. The V gene's germline CDR1 is MDHEN and CDR2 SYDVKM. J was trimmed by 5 bases and V by 7 bases; bases with no gene match: 7. CDR3 length equals 14 residues.

This clone was observed a few times. V usage is TRBV27 and J usage is TRBJ2-5; 8 bases match TRBD2. The V gene's germline CDR1 is MNHEY and CDR2 SMNVEV (reference sequence). The CDR3 has 14 amino acids. With V trimmed by 3 bases and J by 5 bases, 5 bases remained unmatched. CDR3 amino acids: CASSFGGVVETQYF. The CDR3 DNA sequence: TGTGCCAGCAGTTTCGGGGGGGTTGTGGAGACCCAGTACTTC.

The rearrangement joins TRBV7-9 to TRBJ1-4, with D maybe TRBD1 (5 bases). Germline V gene sequence: CDR1 SEHNR, CDR2 FQNEAQ (reference sequence). The CDR3 is 15 amino acids. Trimming removed 7 bases from V and 0 bases from J, with 12 bases in between. The CDR3 nucleotides read TGTGCCAGCACCCCGGGGGACCCAACTAATGAAAAACTGTTTTTT. Encoded protein: CASTPGDPTNEKLFF.

J is TRBJ1-2 and V is TRBV7-2; D is possibly TRBD1 (5 bases). V lost 5 bases and J 8 bases, leaving 9 bases between the germline ends. Germline-derived CDR1 and CDR2 are SGHTA and FQGNSA. The CDR3 has 11 residues. The CDR3 reads CASSQGGGYTF. DNA for the CDR3: TGTGCCAGCAGCCAGGGTGGCGGCTACACCTTC.